The 6 T cell receptor beta chains given below trace back to one sample, sequenced in a study of blood T cell repertoires in COVID-19. Using immunoSEQ multiplex PCR, the repertoire was profiled, and TCRdb retains in-frame clones only, with some absent. The profile shows 130,000 or so clones, approximately 87% of them singletons. The specimen was peripheral blood. These receptors were collected from a man aged 45-65 years with acute or convalescent COVID-19.

The chain joins TRBV5-5 to TRBJ2-1; 7 positions agree with TRBD2. Germline V CDR1 and CDR2: SGHKS, YYEKEE (reference sequence). With 1 base clipped from V and 7 bases from J, the junction kept 8 bases outside the gene matches. The length of the CDR3 is 15 residues. The chain's CDR3 is CASSLMPAGLNEQFF. CDR3 nucleotides: TGTGCCAGCAGCTTGATGCCAGCGGGACTGAATGAGCAGTTCTTC.

This rearrangement joins TRBV29-1 to TRBJ1-2; 9 bases match TRBD1. The germline gives CDR1 SQVTM, CDR2 ANQGSEA. J was trimmed by 6 bases and V by 4 bases; bases with no gene match: 9. This CDR3 has 14 residues. The CDR3 DNA is TGCAGCGTTGGGAAGGGGACAGGGACGGATGGCTACACCTTC. It specifies CSVGKGTGTDGYTF.

The CDR3 is CASSFPSIAGTNEQFF. Here the CDR3 DNA reads TGTGCCAGCAGTTTCCCGTCGATAGCGGGAACGAATGAGCAGTTCTTC. The V gene is TRBV6-5, the J gene TRBJ2-1; 8 nucleotides line up with TRBD2. V was clipped by 4 bases and J by 7 bases; unmatched bases: 12. The CDR3 loop spans 16 amino acids. From germline, CDR1 is MNHEY and CDR2 SVGAGI.

Of note for this clone: Other DNA sequences in the same sample also yield this CDR3. The V and J genes are TRBV19 and TRBJ1-1; TRBD1 might be the D (5 bases). The CDR3 consists of 13 residues. Germline assignment: CDR1 LNHDA and CDR2 SQIVND (reference sequence). V shed 1 base and J shed 3 bases, with 6 bases lying between them. CDR3 DNA: TGTGCCAGTAGTATAGTGACAGACACTGAAGCTTTCTTT. Translated, it gives CASSIVTDTEAFF.

The chain couples TRBV7-9 to TRBJ1-5; D is possibly TRBD1 (5 bases). The CDR3 has 16 amino acids. The germline V gene has CDR1 SEHNR and CDR2 FQNEAQ (reference sequence). The V and J ends lost 1 base and 2 bases respectively, with 12 bases between them. CDR3 amino acids: CASSLGQGEGNQPQHF. In DNA form, the CDR3 reads TGTGCCAGCAGCTTAGGGCAGGGTGAAGGCAATCAGCCCCAGCATTTT. Together with reference TRBV7-9 and TRBJ1-5, the CDR3 gives the full variable domain: DTGVSQNPRHKITKRGQNVTFRCDPISEHNRLYWYRQTLGQGPEFLTYFQNEAQLEKSRLLSDRFSAERPKGSFSTLEIQRTEQGDSAMYLCASSLGQGEGNQPQHFGDGTRLSIL.

This clone was seen a single time. Other DNA sequences in this sample translate to the same CDR3. The J gene is TRBJ1-5, the V gene TRBV6-5; D gene unclear. The CDR3 totals 13 residues. The germline gives CDR1 MNHEY, CDR2 SVGAGI. The V gene lost 0 bases and the J gene lost 4 bases, with 4 bases spanning the gap. CDR3 protein: CASSYSTNQPQHF. Here the CDR3 DNA reads TGTGCCAGCAGTTACTCGACTAATCAGCCCCAGCATTTT.